This TCR beta chain was observed in a study of PD-L1 blockade in urothelial cancer. Assay used: immunoSEQ multiplex PCR; TCRdb lists only in-frame clones, some missing. The data hold under 40,000 clones, with approximately 82% observed a single time. This CDR3 region has 14 residues. The ends were cut back, 2 bases at V and 3 bases at J, with 8 bases in the middle. Germline CDR1 reads KGHSH; CDR2 reads LQKENI. This receptor was identified in a man in his fifties or sixties with urothelial cancer. The chain is built from TRBV18 and TRBJ2-1; D is unclear. The sequencing here drew on PBMCs, taken around atezolizumab (anti-PD-L1) treatment. This chain's CDR3 is CASSPVRSYNEQFF. CDR3 DNA sequence: TGTGCCAGCTCACCAGTGCGGAGCTACAATGAGCAGTTCTTC.